This passage covers 32 T cell receptor beta chains from one sample sequenced in a study of cytomegalovirus exposure and HLA in healthy donors. The PCR contained 60 Vbeta and 13 Jbeta primers. Clones were sequenced by immunoSEQ multiplex PCR, and TCRdb holds only the in-frame ones, with some missing. The sample has more than 200,000 clones, more than 60% seen once. The material sequenced was PBMCs. The source of these receptors is a girl aged 2 to 9 in good health and CMV-seronegative.

This chain connects TRBV18 to TRBJ2-7, with D possibly matching TRBD2 (5 bases). V dropped 2 bases and J dropped 4 bases, with 6 bases sitting between them. The CDR3 is 12 amino acids. Germline loops: CDR1 KGHSH, CDR2 LQKENI. The CDR3: CASSPGGYEQYF. The CDR3 nucleotides read TGTGCCAGCTCACCAGGCGGGTACGAGCAGTACTTC.

This clone has only one observation. The rearrangement joins TRBV6-1 to TRBJ2-5; a possible D gene is TRBD1 (5 bases). In germline, CDR1 is MNHNS, CDR2 SASEGT. The CDR3 is 13 residues long. The V end was cut by 4 bases, the J end by 9 bases, with 15 bases between. CDR3: CASSVDQAQAQYF. The CDR3 region has the DNA TGTGCCAGCAGTGTGGACCAAGCACAGGCCCAGTACTTC.

This chain links TRBV19 with TRBJ1-1; 9 positions match TRBD1. Germline-derived CDR1 and CDR2 are LNHDA and SQIVND (reference sequence). This CDR3 is built from 14 residues. The junction had 5 bases not matched to a gene; V was cut back by 5 bases and J by 4 bases. CDR3: CASSLTGGITEAFF. The CDR3 coding sequence is TGTGCCAGTAGTCTAACAGGGGGCATCACTGAAGCTTTCTTT. Full variable domain (rest looked up from reference TRBV19 and TRBJ1-1): DGGITQSPKYLFRKEGQNVTLSCEQNLNHDAMYWYRQDPGQGLRLIYYSQIVNDFQKGDIAEGYSVSREKKESFPLTVTSAQKNPTAFYLCASSLTGGITEAFFGQGTRLTVV.

The CDR3 is CASRAWGGGRTDTQYF. CDR3 sequence (DNA): TGTGCCAGCAGGGCCTGGGGCGGGGGCAGGACAGATACGCAGTATTTT. V is TRBV5-4 and J is TRBJ2-3, with a possible D match to TRBD2 (7 bases). The length of the CDR3 is 16 residues. The germline V gene encodes CDR1 SGHNT and CDR2 YYREEE (reference sequence). V was pared by 5 bases and J by 3 bases, with 19 bases between.

This chain joins TRBV7-6 and TRBJ2-7; 14 bases match TRBD2. The CDR3 runs to 16 residues. Trimming cost V 5 bases and J 7 bases; bases outside gene matches: 10. Germline CDR1 is SGHVS and CDR2 is FNYEAQ. Here the CDR3 DNA reads TGTGCCAGCAGCCGAGGGGGACTAGCGGGAGTTCTTGAGCAGTACTTC. Encoded protein: CASSRGGLAGVLEQYF.

The chain links TRBV12-5 to TRBJ2-1, with TRBD2 matching over 11 bases. The CDR3 runs to 15 residues. V shed 6 bases and J 7 bases; nucleotides not matched to a gene: 8. Germline assignment: CDR1 LGHNT and CDR2 FRNRAP. Here the CDR3 reads CASGLLAGVLNEQFF. CDR3 coding DNA: TGTGCTAGTGGCCTACTAGCGGGAGTGCTGAATGAGCAGTTCTTC. Full variable domain (outside the CDR3, taken from reference TRBV12-5 and TRBJ2-1): DARVTQTPRHKVTEMGQEVTMRCQPILGHNTVFWYRQTMMQGLELLAYFRNRAPLDDSGMPKDRFSAEMPDATLATLKIQPSEPRDSAVYFCASGLLAGVLNEQFFGPGTRLTVL.

V and J are TRBV5-5 and TRBJ2-2, with D tentatively TRBD1 (5 bases). This CDR3 is built from 16 residues. Trimming took off 3 bases at V and 0 bases at J, with 12 bases between the two ends. The germline V gene has CDR1 SGHKS and CDR2 YYEKEE (reference sequence). Here the CDR3 DNA reads TGTGCCAGCAGCTCCTTTAGGGGTTCGAACACCGGGGAGCTGTTTTTT. As protein: CASSSFRGSNTGELFF. Drawing the rest from reference TRBV5-5 and TRBJ2-2, the complete variable domain is DAGVTQSPTHLIKTRGQQVTLRCSPISGHKSVSWYQQVLGQGPQFIFQYYEKEERGRGNFPDRFSARQFPNYSSELNVNALLLGDSALYLCASSSFRGSNTGELFFGEGSRLTVL.

This clone appeared once. The V and J genes are TRBV10-1 and TRBJ2-7; no definite D call. The CDR3 has 15 amino acids. Per germline, CDR1 WNHNN and CDR2 SYGVQD (reference sequence). Trimming pared 4 bases from V and 3 bases from J, leaving 16 bases between. The DNA of the CDR3 is TGCGCCAGCAGTGCCCGTGGTTGGCGAGGCTACGAGCAGTACTTC. It specifies CASSARGWRGYEQYF.

DNA of the CDR3: TGTGCCAGCAGCGTGGAGGGAGGACAGGGGTTACCTGGAAACACCATATATTTT. This translates into CASSVEGGQGLPGNTIYF. The rearrangement uses TRBV9 and TRBJ1-3, with 9 bases aligning to TRBD1. Germline CDR1 and CDR2: SGDLS and YYNGEE. V dropped 2 bases and J dropped 2; count of bases not matched to a gene: 11. This CDR3 has 18 amino acids.

The V gene is TRBV6-4, the J gene TRBJ1-3; 9 bases are shared with TRBD1. Unmatched junction bases numbered 9, after V lost 10 bases and J lost 5 bases. CDR3 length: 14 amino acids. Germline V gives CDR1 MRHNA, CDR2 SNTAGT. CDR3 nucleotide sequence: TGTGCCATTAACGGGACAGGGTGTAGAAACACCATATATTTT. As protein: CAINGTGCRNTIYF.

This clone was observed a few times. The chain couples TRBV6-1 to TRBJ2-1, with 11 bases fitting TRBD2. Germline values: CDR1 MNHNS, CDR2 SASEGT. The CDR3 covers 15 residues. V shed 4 bases, J shed 6 bases, and the junction held 5 bases outside the gene matches. In DNA, the CDR3 is TGTGCCAGCAGTGCCACTAGCGGGAGTAGCAATGAGCAGTTCTTC. Amino acids: CASSATSGSSNEQFF.

J is TRBJ2-7 and V is TRBV18, with TRBD1 matching 9 bases. The CDR3 spans 14 residues. Germline loops: CDR1 KGHSH, CDR2 LQKENI. V was pared by 3 bases and J by 4 bases, with 4 bases of the junction left unmatched. The CDR3: CASSPGDRDYEQYF. The CDR3 DNA follows: TGTGCCAGCTCACCTGGGGACAGGGATTACGAGCAGTACTTC.

Only a few counts were recorded for this clone. The rearrangement uses TRBV7-9 and TRBJ2-1, with D perhaps TRBD2 (5 bases). This CDR3 is 14 amino acids long. Trimming took 4 bases from V and 4 from J, leaving 11 bases between them. Germline CDR1 and CDR2: SEHNR and FQNEAQ (reference sequence). CDR3 nucleotide sequence: TGTGCCAGCAGCTCGGCGGGTACTTACAATGAGCAGTTCTTC. Translated, it gives CASSSAGTYNEQFF.

This clone came up once. V usage is TRBV18 and J usage is TRBJ1-1; no clear D gene. Germline V CDR1 and CDR2: KGHSH, LQKENI. V was clipped by 6 bases and J by 4 bases, with 12 bases between them. There are 13 residues in the CDR3. The CDR3 sequence: CASSQLSGTEAFF. CDR3 in DNA: TGTGCCAGCTCGCAGCTATCGGGCACTGAAGCTTTCTTT.

This clone was detected only a few times. The chain combines TRBV19 with TRBJ1-6; 8 bases match TRBD1. The ends lost 4 bases at V and 7 bases at J; junction bases unmatched: 3. Germline assignment: CDR1 LNHDA and CDR2 SQIVND (reference sequence). The CDR3 is 14 amino acids. CDR3 nucleotide sequence: TGTGCCAGTAGTACCGACAGGGGCAATTCACCCCTCCACTTT. This gives the protein CASSTDRGNSPLHF.

V is TRBV19 and J is TRBJ2-5, with 7 bases matching TRBD1. From germline, CDR1 is LNHDA and CDR2 SQIVND (reference sequence). CDR3 length equals 16 residues. V lost 5 bases, J lost 4 bases, and 13 bases stayed unmatched. CDR3 bases: TGTGCCAGTAGTCCCGACTGGGGGACAGATACAGAGACCCAGTACTTC. Translating it yields CASSPDWGTDTETQYF.

The chain links TRBV5-1 to TRBJ2-5; 8 bases are shared with TRBD1. The DNA end lines up better with TRBJ2-7; the J call may be wrong. The CDR3 has 16 residues. From germline, CDR1 is SGHRS and CDR2 YFSETQ. The CDR3 DNA sequence: TGCGCCAGCAGCTCGGGTCCGGGACAGGTCTCCTACGAGCAGTACTTC. It codes for CASSSGPGQVSYEQYF.

The chain carries TRBV6-6 and TRBJ2-7; D is perhaps TRBD2 (7 bases). V was trimmed by 7 bases and J by 1 base, leaving 17 bases between them. The CDR3 is 15 residues long. Looked up from germline, CDR1 is MNHNY and CDR2 is SVGAGI (reference sequence). The CDR3 is CASTEGGTPSYEQYF. DNA of the CDR3: TGTGCCAGCACCGAGGGGGGGACACCGTCCTACGAGCAGTACTTC.

V is TRBV14 and J is TRBJ2-2; 13 bases line up with TRBD2. The CDR3 length is 17 residues. The V gene end was trimmed by 4 bases and the J gene end by 1 base; junction bases not matched to a gene: 3. CDR1 SGHDN and CDR2 FVKESK come from the germline V gene. The CDR3 reads CASSPTSGGWNTGELFF. CDR3 in DNA: TGTGCCAGCAGCCCGACTAGCGGGGGGTGGAACACCGGGGAGCTGTTTTTT.

The V gene is TRBV7-2, the J gene TRBJ2-5, with D possibly matching TRBD2 (5 bases). The V gene lost 4 bases and the J gene lost 0 bases, with 9 bases spanning the gap. Germline CDR1 reads SGHTA; CDR2 reads FQGNSA. The CDR3 is 14 residues long. The CDR3 DNA follows: TGTGCCAGCAGCTCGTTAGCGAACCAAGAGACCCAGTACTTC. Its translation: CASSSLANQETQYF.

V gene TRBV9 combines with J gene TRBJ2-7; 10 nucleotides align to TRBD1. Germline CDR1 reads SGDLS; CDR2 reads YYNGEE. J lost 1 base, V lost 3 bases, and 7 bases had no gene match. The CDR3 spans 16 residues. The DNA for the CDR3 is TGTGCCAGCAGCGCCACCGGGACAGGGGTATCCTACGAGCAGTACTTC. Protein: CASSATGTGVSYEQYF. The entire variable domain, with the rest obtained from reference TRBV9 and TRBJ2-7, is as follows: DSGVTQTPKHLITATGQRVTLRCSPRSGDLSVYWYQQSLDQGLQFLIQYYNGEERAKGNILERFSAQQFPDLHSELNLSSLELGDSALYFCASSATGTGVSYEQYFGPGTRLTVT.

The chain is built from TRBV5-5 and TRBJ1-2; D is unresolved. V was trimmed by 0 bases and J by 4 bases, leaving 10 bases between them. This CDR3 comprises 14 residues. The germline V gene encodes CDR1 SGHKS and CDR2 YYEKEE (reference sequence). CDR3 nucleotide sequence: TGTGCCAGCAGCTTGGACTCCATCCGCTATGGCTACACCTTC. Protein: CASSLDSIRYGYTF.

The chain combines TRBV5-6 with TRBJ1-1; D call uncertain. Per the germline V gene, CDR1 is SGHDT and CDR2 is YYEEEE. Between the trimmed V and J ends, which lost 2 bases and 11 bases, there was a span of 16 bases. The CDR3 contains 13 residues. In nucleotides, the CDR3 is TGTGCCAGCAGCTTATCGGGATCCTTCGCGGCTTTCTTT. This codes for CASSLSGSFAAFF.

The CDR3 DNA reads TGTGCCAGCACCAGGGCGGGGACTGAAGCTTTCTTT. It specifies CASTRAGTEAFF. This chain connects TRBV6-1 to TRBJ1-1; D might be TRBD1 (5 bases). There are 12 residues in the CDR3. The V and J ends lost 7 bases and 5 bases respectively, with 11 bases between them. CDR1 MNHNS and CDR2 SASEGT come from the germline V gene.

The CDR3 sequence: CASSWGVSYEQYF. The CDR3 DNA sequence: TGTGCCAGCAGCTGGGGAGTTAGTTACGAGCAGTACTTC. V and J are TRBV5-4 and TRBJ2-7, with D tentatively TRBD2 (5 bases). The CDR3 is 13 residues long. Germline V gives CDR1 SGHNT, CDR2 YYREEE (reference sequence). V was trimmed by 3 bases and J by 4 bases, leaving 11 bases between them.

This chain joins TRBV7-9 and TRBJ1-2; no reliable D call. This CDR3 spans 13 amino acids. The V and J ends lost 4 bases and 1 base respectively, with 7 bases between them. The germline V gene has CDR1 SEHNR and CDR2 FQNEAQ (reference sequence). The CDR3 spells CASSSTGNYGYTF. CDR3 DNA sequence: TGTGCCAGCAGCTCGACGGGTAACTATGGCTACACCTTC.

This clone was observed a few times. This chain uses TRBV5-4 with TRBJ2-6; 11 bases match TRBD2. The CDR3 is 15 residues long. The V and J ends lost 4 bases and 13 bases, in that order; junction bases with no gene match: 10. The germline V gene encodes CDR1 SGHNT and CDR2 YYREEE (reference sequence). The DNA for the CDR3 is TGTGCCAGCAGCCCCCCCCTTAGCGGGGGGGCGGTCCTGACTTTC. This codes for CASSPPLSGGAVLTF.

This clone was seen only a few times. The chain links TRBV2 to TRBJ1-5, with D possibly being TRBD1 (5 bases). With 7 bases removed from V and 1 base from J, the gap between germline ends came to 11 bases. The germline gives CDR1 SNHLY, CDR2 FYNNEI. There are 14 residues in the CDR3. CDR3 sequence: CASKEGFSNQPQHF. DNA for the CDR3: TGTGCCAGCAAGGAGGGGTTCAGCAATCAGCCCCAGCATTTT.

J is TRBJ1-2 and V is TRBV7-3; 7 nucleotides agree with TRBD1. J gave up 5 bases and V 5 bases, and 8 bases lay outside the gene matches. Germline V lookup: CDR1 SGHTA, CDR2 FQGTGA. The CDR3 spans 14 residues. The CDR3 protein is CASSRSGQSYGYTF. The CDR3 nucleotides read TGTGCCAGCAGCCGATCGGGACAGTCGTATGGCTACACCTTC.

This chain uses TRBV7-9 with TRBJ2-5, with D possibly TRBD1 on 8 matching bases. V shed 5 bases and J shed 5 bases, with 18 bases lying between them. This CDR3 is 15 amino acids long. CDR1 is SEHNR and CDR2 is FQNEAQ in the germline V gene (reference sequence). The CDR3 loop is CASSPKTGGGETQYF. CDR3 coding DNA: TGTGCCAGCAGCCCTAAAACAGGGGGGGGCGAGACCCAGTACTTC.

The rearrangement joins TRBV27 to TRBJ1-2; 7 bases align to TRBD1. Germline loops: CDR1 MNHEY, CDR2 SMNVEV (reference sequence). The J segment lost 4 bases and the V segment lost 2 bases, leaving 4 bases of the junction unmatched. This CDR3 has 14 residues. The CDR3 DNA is TGTGCCAGCAGTTTACAGGGGGACGGCTATGGCTACACCTTC. Translating gives CASSLQGDGYGYTF.

The chain joins TRBV7-9 to TRBJ2-7, with D possibly matching TRBD1 (5 bases). This CDR3 is built from 18 residues. V was pared by 5 bases and J by 0 bases, with 23 bases between. CDR1 SEHNR and CDR2 FQNEAQ come from the germline V gene (reference sequence). DNA of the CDR3: TGTGCCAGCAGCCTCAGGGCCTCCTGGCAGGGCACCTCCTACGAGCAGTACTTC. It translates to CASSLRASWQGTSYEQYF.